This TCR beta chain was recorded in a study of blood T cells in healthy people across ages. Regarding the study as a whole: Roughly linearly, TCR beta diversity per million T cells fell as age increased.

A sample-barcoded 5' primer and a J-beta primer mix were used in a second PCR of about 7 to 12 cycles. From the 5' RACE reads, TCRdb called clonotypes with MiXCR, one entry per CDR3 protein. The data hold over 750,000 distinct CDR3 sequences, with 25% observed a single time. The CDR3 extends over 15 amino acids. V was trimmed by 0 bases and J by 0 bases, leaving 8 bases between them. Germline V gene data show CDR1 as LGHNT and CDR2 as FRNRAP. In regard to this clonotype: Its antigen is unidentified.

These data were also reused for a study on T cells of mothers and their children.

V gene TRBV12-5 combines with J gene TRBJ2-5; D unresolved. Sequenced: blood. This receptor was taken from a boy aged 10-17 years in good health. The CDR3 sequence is CASGLVLTYQETQYF. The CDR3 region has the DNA TGTGCTAGTGGTTTGGTACTTACGTACCAAGAGACCCAGTACTTC.